One sample yielded the 20 T cell receptor beta chains listed below, sequenced in a study of T cells in women clearing cervical HPV infection. TCRdb keeps only in-frame clones here, not all; method: immunoSEQ multiplex PCR. Its table records some 19,000 clones. Sequenced sample: blood buffy coat. These receptors were collected from a woman aged 18 to 69 with a cervical HPV16 infection that either progressed to CIN3+ or cleared (not recorded which).

Notes on this clone: The sequenced fragment ends 3 residues before the CDR3 boundary, so the rest is inferred from the germline J gene. The chain uses TRBV7-9 and TRBJ1-1; no firm D call. Germline V gene data show CDR1 as SEHNR and CDR2 as FQNEAQ (reference sequence). Trimming pared 1 base from V and 1 base from J, leaving 4 bases between. The CDR3 totals 13 residues. The DNA read from the CDR3 is TGTGCCAGCAGCTTAGAAGCGAACACTGAA. Encoded protein: CASSLEANTE. The full CDR3 protein reads CASSLEANTEAFF. Looking up the rest from reference TRBV7-9 and TRBJ1-1 gives the full variable domain: DTGVSQNPRHKITKRGQNVTFRCDPISEHNRLYWYRQTLGQGPEFLTYFQNEAQLEKSRLLSDRFSAERPKGSFSTLEIQRTEQGDSAMYLCASSLEANTEAFFGQGTRLTVV.

Of note for this clone: The read halts 3 residues ahead of the CDR3 end, with the missing end drawn from the germline J gene. The chain couples TRBV20-1 to TRBJ1-6; possibly TRBD1 for D (5 bases). Trimming took off 0 bases at V and 7 bases at J, with 16 bases between the two ends. CDR1 DFQATT and CDR2 SNEGSKA come from the germline V gene (reference sequence). The CDR3 loop spans 16 amino acids. The CDR3 bases that were read are TGCAGTGCTAGAGAGGTGCCCGGCAGGGTCAATTCACCC. Amino acids: CSAREVPGRVNSP. The CDR3 as a whole reads CSAREVPGRVNSPLHF.

Regarding this clone: The observed sequence ends 3 residues before the CDR3 terminus, with the missing tail filled in from the germline J gene. The chain recombines TRBV18 with TRBJ1-3; 9 bases line up with TRBD1. The V segment lost 3 bases and the J segment 4 bases; nucleotides outside the gene matches: 4. The CDR3 covers 15 residues. Germline CDR1 is KGHSH and CDR2 is LQKENI. The CDR3 DNA, read in part, is TGTGCCAGCTCACCCGGGACAGGGCGGGGAAACACC. This translates into CASSPGTGRGNT. The whole CDR3 region reads CASSPGTGRGNTIYF.

On this clone itself: The CDR3 is cut off 3 residues early in the read; its end comes from the germline J gene. This chain connects TRBV19 to TRBJ2-2, with 8 bases aligning to TRBD1. CDR1 is LNHDA and CDR2 is SQIVND in the germline V gene (reference sequence). The CDR3 is 14 amino acids. The sequenced CDR3 bases are TGTGCCAGTACCGGGACAGGAGGTACGACAAAG. Its protein product is CASTGTGGTTK. The entire CDR3 is CASTGTGGTTKLFF. Variable domain in full (rest from reference TRBV19 and TRBJ2-2): DGGITQSPKYLFRKEGQNVTLSCEQNLNHDAMYWYRQDPGQGLRLIYYSQIVNDFQKGDIAEGYSVSREKKESFPLTVTSAQKNPTAFYLCASTGTGGTTKLFFGEGSRLTVL.

Points on this clone: Read data end 3 residues before the CDR3 end; the end is taken from the germline J gene. The V call is TRBV19, the J call TRBJ1-1; tentatively, D is TRBD1 (5 bases). Germline V lookup: CDR1 LNHDA, CDR2 SQIVND (reference sequence). The V end lost 5 bases, the J end lost 3 bases, and 10 bases lay between the germline ends. The CDR3 contains 13 residues. CDR3 bases read: TGTGCCAGTAGTCGTCAGGGTGACACTGAA. This gives the protein CASSRQGDTE. The full CDR3 is CASSRQGDTEAFF.

A remark on this clone: The read comes to an end 3 residues before the CDR3 does, leaving the germline J gene to fill in the end. This rearrangement joins TRBV10-3 to TRBJ2-5; 7 nucleotides agree with TRBD2. CDR1 ENHRY and CDR2 SYGVKD come from the germline V gene. The CDR3 extends over 14 amino acids. The trim removed 4 bases at V and 4 bases at J, leaving 6 bases unmatched. The CDR3: CAISVGGGRETQYF. The covered CDR3 bases are TGTGCCATCAGTGTTGGGGGGGGGAGAGAGACC.

Concerning this clone itself: The read gets to within 3 residues of the CDR3 end, and the germline J gene fills in the rest. The genes are TRBV7-9 and TRBJ2-3, with TRBD2 matching over 7 bases. This CDR3 has 14 residues. Germline V gene sequence: CDR1 SEHNR, CDR2 FQNEAQ (reference sequence). CDR3 DNA, as far as it was read: TGTGCCAGCAGCCTCGGGGGGTTTCAAGAGACG. It encodes CASSLGGFQET. The full CDR3 reads CASSLGGFQETQYF.

This clone registers medium-sized by frequency. Coverage ceases 3 residues before the CDR3 finishes, and the germline J gene fills in the end. This chain links TRBV20-1 with TRBJ1-5; 7 bases fit TRBD1. This CDR3 region has 14 residues. V lost 6 bases to trimming and J lost 0 bases; unmatched junction nucleotides: 5. Looked up from germline, CDR1 is DFQATT and CDR2 is SNEGSKA (reference sequence). CDR3: CSATDRDSNQPQHF. The CDR3 bases that were read are TGCAGTGCAACCGACAGGGATAGCAATCAGCCC.

In the case of this clone: The CDR3 end falls 3 residues outside the read, so it is completed with the germline J gene. The V gene is TRBV30, the J gene TRBJ2-5; tentatively, D is TRBD1 (6 bases). Trimming shortened V by 4 bases and J by 2 bases, and 11 bases separated the two germline ends. The CDR3 contains 13 residues. Germline CDR1 is GTSNPN and CDR2 is SVGIG (reference sequence). The CDR3 loop reads CAWNREAQETQYF. CDR3 DNA (partial): TGTGCCTGGAACAGGGAAGCGCAAGAGACC.

Comment on this clone: The CDR3 goes on 3 residues after the read ends, and that part is filled in from the germline J gene. The genes are TRBV5-1 and TRBJ1-4; 7 bases agree with TRBD1. This CDR3 comprises 18 residues. V was clipped by 0 bases and J by 5 bases; unmatched bases: 13. The germline V gene has CDR1 SGHRS and CDR2 YFSETQ. The chain's CDR3 is CASSLGGLPGQRNEKLFF. The part of the CDR3 DNA that was read is TGCGCCAGCAGCTTGGGGGGCCTACCGGGACAGAGAAATGAAAAA.

Comment on this clone: The DNA ends 3 residues before the CDR3 does, and the rest of the CDR3 is filled in from the germline J gene. V and J are TRBV2 and TRBJ2-3; 8 nucleotides agree with TRBD1. In germline, CDR1 is SNHLY, CDR2 FYNNEI. The CDR3 consists of 13 residues. CDR3 bases read: TGTGCCAGCAGGGACGACAGGGGAGAGACG. Translated, it gives CASRDDRGET. The whole CDR3 protein reads CASRDDRGETQYF.

Of note for this clone: The DNA ends 3 residues before the CDR3 does, and the rest of the CDR3 is filled in from the germline J gene. V is TRBV7-2 and J is TRBJ2-1; possible D gene TRBD2, 6 bases. CDR3 length: 13 amino acids. Trimming cost V 6 bases and J 6 bases, with 12 bases left between them. Germline assignment: CDR1 SGHTA and CDR2 FQGNSA. The DNA read from the CDR3 is TGTGCCAGCAGTTCGGAAGCGGGCAATGAG. Amino acids: CASSSEAGNE. The whole CDR3 reads CASSSEAGNEQFF.

In the case of this clone: The CDR3 extends 3 residues past the end of the read, so its final part is completed from the germline J gene. The V call is TRBV11-2, the J call TRBJ2-2; TRBD1 agrees at 7 bases. Germline V CDR1 and CDR2: SGHAT, FQNNGV. The V and J ends lost 5 bases and 7 bases, in that order; junction bases with no gene match: 7. The CDR3 runs 14 residues. CDR3 DNA, as far as it was read: TGTGCCAGCAGCCGACAGGGCGTCAACGGGGAG. Amino acid sequence: CASSRQGVNGE. The CDR3 reads in full as CASSRQGVNGELFF. The variable domain in full, completed from reference TRBV11-2 and TRBJ2-2, reads EAGVAQSPRYKIIEKRQSVAFWCNPISGHATLYWYQQILGQGPKLLIQFQNNGVVDDSQLPKDRFSAERLKGVDSTLKIQPAKLEDSAVYLCASSRQGVNGELFFGEGSRLTVL.

A note on this clone: The CDR3 goes on 3 residues after the read ends, and that part is filled in from the germline J gene. V and J are TRBV20-1 and TRBJ2-3; the match to TRBD2 covers 9 bases. Germline values: CDR1 DFQATT, CDR2 SNEGSKA (reference sequence). Trimming at V came to 6 bases and at J to 0 bases, leaving 13 bases not matched to a gene. There are 17 residues in the CDR3. CDR3 DNA, as far as it was read: TGCAGTGCCACTGGGTCGCGGGAGGGCCCTAGCACAGATACG. Its protein product is CSATGSREGPSTDT. The complete CDR3 sequence is CSATGSREGPSTDTQYF.

Worth noting for this clone: From the germline J gene comes the end of the CDR3, since the read stops 3 residues before it. The chain uses TRBV18 and TRBJ2-4; 7 positions agree with TRBD1. The CDR3 sequence is 16 residues long. Germline V lookup: CDR1 KGHSH, CDR2 LQKENI. CDR3 amino acids: CASSLSRDSGFYGQYF. Incomplete CDR3 DNA: TGTGCCAGCTCACTCTCCCGGGACAGCGGTTTTTATGGT.

This CDR3 is CASSFGGLNEQFF. The sequenced CDR3 bases are TGTGCCAGCAGCTTTGGAGGGCTCAATGAG. V usage is TRBV5-5 and J usage is TRBJ2-1, with a weak D call TRBD2 (6 bases). The CDR3 is cut off 3 residues early in the read; its end comes from the germline J gene. The germline V gene has CDR1 SGHKS and CDR2 YYEKEE (reference sequence). Between the trimmed V and J ends, which lost 2 bases and 6 bases, there was a span of 9 bases. The CDR3 covers 13 residues.

In the case of this clone: The CDR3 goes on 3 residues after the read ends, and that part is filled in from the germline J gene. This chain joins TRBV29-1 and TRBJ2-2; D is possibly TRBD1 (6 bases). Germline CDR1 reads SQVTM; CDR2 reads ANQGSEA. The CDR3 length is 13 residues. The CDR3 DNA, read in part, is TGCAGCATATTACAGGGAAAGAATGAAAAG. This codes for CSILQGKNEK. The full CDR3 protein reads CSILQGKNEKLFF.

Worth noting for this clone: The read terminates 3 residues ahead of where the CDR3 ends, so the germline J gene completes it. The V and J genes are TRBV19 and TRBJ1-1; D is perhaps TRBD1 (6 bases). Trimming took off 6 bases at V and 4 bases at J, with 15 bases between the two ends. Germline V CDR1 and CDR2: LNHDA, SQIVND (reference sequence). The CDR3 totals 14 residues. The sequenced CDR3 bases are TGTGCCAGTAGGACACAGGGTTCGAGCACTGAA. Its protein product is CASRTQGSSTE. The CDR3, in full, reads CASRTQGSSTEAFF.

CDR3: CASSVGTGGANTGELFF. The sequenced part of the CDR3 DNA is TGTGCCAGTAGTGTCGGGACCGGGGGGGCGAACACCGGGGAG. V usage is TRBV19 and J usage is TRBJ2-2, with TRBD2 matching over 8 bases. The missing CDR3 end, 3 residues past where the read stops, is filled in from the germline J gene. CDR1 LNHDA and CDR2 SQIVND come from the germline V gene (reference sequence). Germline trimming cut 5 bases from V and 0 bases from J; bases unmatched to any gene: 8. CDR3 length equals 17 residues.

Note on this clone: Read coverage stops 3 residues before the CDR3 terminus; the germline J gene supplies the remainder. The chain combines TRBV2 with TRBJ1-5; D might be TRBD1 (5 bases). The length of the CDR3 is 14 residues. CDR1 and CDR2 (germline): SNHLY, FYNNEI. Trimming cost V 3 bases and J 1 base, with 7 bases left between them. CDR3 amino acids: CASSDGASNQPQHF. CDR3 DNA, as far as it was read: TGTGCCAGCAGTGATGGGGCGAGCAATCAGCCC.